This T cell receptor (beta chain) was documented in a study of blood T cell repertoires in COVID-19. The junction had 4 bases not matched to a gene; V was cut back by 4 bases and J by 6 bases. Looked up from germline, CDR1 is SGDLS and CDR2 is YYNGEE. The CDR3 length is 15 residues. Original handling: Reference gene primer amplification gave estimated nucleated cell counts. Using immunoSEQ multiplex PCR, the repertoire was profiled, and TCRdb retains in-frame clones only, with some absent. Clonal size and the V and J genes are those of that table, whereas D and trimming came from the DNA. The sample has about 280,000 clones; roughly 85% are singletons. This clone was recorded a few times.

This TCR came from a middle-aged man with active or convalescent COVID-19. Sequenced material: peripheral blood. The J gene is TRBJ2-1, the V gene TRBV9, with 13 bases identical to TRBD2. The CDR3, as DNA: TGTGCCAGCAGCCCCTGGACTAGCGGGAGCAATGAGCAGTTCTTC. This translates into CASSPWTSGSNEQFF.